The sequence of this T cell receptor beta chain was determined in a study of cytomegalovirus exposure and HLA in healthy donors. Findings and caveats of the study: Among the CMV-associated chains, a few were confirmed in vitro as specific for CMV antigens.

Use of 60 Vbeta and 13 Jbeta primers characterized the PCR. This table comes from immunoSEQ multiplex PCR, and its TCRdb copy is limited to in-frame clones, with some not included. Here the sample spans more than 95,000 clones, about 81% being singletons. Concerning this clone: Its antigen is unknown.

J gave up 4 bases and V 4 bases, and 7 bases lay outside the gene matches. This CDR3 is 15 amino acids long. CDR1 and CDR2 from the germline V gene are SEHNR and FQNEAQ (reference sequence). The receptor comes from a woman aged 45-65 years in good health and CMV-seropositive. The chain joins TRBV7-9 to TRBJ2-1, with TRBD1 matching over 7 bases. Specimen: PBMCs. In DNA, the CDR3 is TGTGCCAGCAGCTCGAGGGACAGCCAATACAATGAGCAGTTCTTC. It codes for CASSSRDSQYNEQFF.